This entry lists 27 T cell receptor beta chains sequenced from one sample in a study of radiotherapy plus CTLA-4 blockade in lung cancer. The protocol was immunoSEQ multiplex PCR, while the TCRdb copy is restricted to in-frame clones and leaves out a portion. The table has approximately 50,000 clones, around 72% seen once; the top ten hold 3.5% to 4%. Material: peripheral blood, obtained from a patient treated with radiotherapy plus ipilimumab. Receptors originate from a human donor with non-small cell lung cancer who had a complete response to radiotherapy plus ipilimumab.

This sequence joins TRBV7-6 and TRBJ2-7; TRBD1 agrees at 10 bases. This CDR3 has 15 amino acids. The V and J ends lost 5 bases and 9 bases, in that order; junction bases with no gene match: 13. Germline V gene lookup returns CDR1 SGHVS and CDR2 FNYEAQ. The DNA of the CDR3 is TGTGCCAGCAGCGCATCCGGGACAGGGGCCTCTGGGCAGTACTTC. The encoded protein is CASSASGTGASGQYF.

The chain couples TRBV5-4 to TRBJ1-3, with TRBD1 matching 7 bases. Per germline, CDR1 SGHNT and CDR2 YYREEE (reference sequence). This CDR3 contains 14 residues. Losses at the gene ends were 2 bases for V and 3 bases for J; bases not matched to a gene: 2. The CDR3 spells CASSLDRVGNTIYF. The CDR3 coding sequence is TGTGCCAGCAGCTTAGACAGGGTTGGAAACACCATATATTTT.

The chain is built from TRBV27 and TRBJ2-1; D possibly corresponds to TRBD1 (5 bases). Trimming shortened V by 0 bases and J by 6 bases, and 18 bases separated the two germline ends. The germline CDR1 and CDR2 sequences are MNHEY and SMNVEV (reference sequence). This CDR3 has 17 amino acids. The CDR3 DNA follows: TGTGCCAGCAGTTTATCTCCAGGCAGGGTGGGATTCAATGAGCAGTTCTTC. Encoded protein: CASSLSPGRVGFNEQFF.

The chain combines TRBV2 with TRBJ1-6, with D perhaps matching TRBD1 (5 bases). The CDR3 totals 14 residues. The germline V gene encodes CDR1 SNHLY and CDR2 FYNNEI. V dropped 4 bases and J dropped 4 bases, with 8 bases sitting between them. The CDR3 loop is CASSADSYNSPLHF. The CDR3 coding sequence is TGTGCCAGCAGTGCTGACAGTTATAATTCACCCCTCCACTTT.

J is TRBJ2-2 and V is TRBV19; the D gene is possibly TRBD1 (6 bases). Germline V gene data show CDR1 as LNHDA and CDR2 as SQIVND (reference sequence). V was pared by 6 bases and J by 5 bases, with 19 bases between. CDR3 length equals 16 residues. CDR3 in amino acids: CASSPVWSQGTGELFF. The CDR3 bases are TGTGCCAGTAGCCCCGTCTGGTCACAGGGTACCGGGGAGCTGTTTTTT.

The chain employs TRBV11-2 and TRBJ2-2, with a tentative D call TRBD1 (6 bases). Trimming took 2 bases from V and 4 from J, leaving 8 bases between them. Germline lookup yields CDR1 SGHAT and CDR2 FQNNGV. The CDR3 covers 14 residues. CDR3 in DNA: TGTGCCAGCAGCTTACTGGACAGCACCGGGGAGCTGTTTTTT. This codes for CASSLLDSTGELFF.

The V gene is TRBV10-3, the J gene TRBJ1-6; possible D gene TRBD1, 5 bases. The CDR3 is made up of 15 amino acids. Trimming removed 3 bases at V and 6 bases at J, with 12 bases between. The germline V gene has CDR1 ENHRY and CDR2 SYGVKD. This CDR3 is CAISEGGTFNSPLHF. CDR3 DNA sequence: TGTGCCATCAGTGAAGGTGGGACTTTTAATTCACCCCTCCACTTT.

This chain joins TRBV21-1 and TRBJ1-3; TRBD1 is taken as the D call from the table, unchecked against the DNA. TRBV21-1 is tagged as a pseudogene. The CDR3 runs 14 residues. CDR3 loop: CASSHRGTGNTIYF. CDR3 DNA sequence: TGTGCCAGCAGCCACAGGGGTACGGGAAACACCATATATTTT.

The J gene is TRBJ1-6, the V gene TRBV6-1; D gene uncertain. The CDR3 is made up of 14 amino acids. Trimming took off 8 bases at V and 5 bases at J, with 13 bases between the two ends. CDR1 is MNHNS, CDR2 SASEGT, per germline. The CDR3 bases are TGTGCCAGCCATAAAACTACCAATAATTCACCCCTCCACTTT. The encoded protein is CASHKTTNNSPLHF.

V is TRBV2 and J is TRBJ2-5; 8 positions match TRBD1. Germline values: CDR1 SNHLY, CDR2 FYNNEI. The J segment lost 4 bases and the V segment lost 6 bases, leaving 10 bases of the junction unmatched. This CDR3 has 15 residues. Here the CDR3 reads CASSSPTGAGETQYF. As DNA, the CDR3 is TGTGCCAGCAGCTCTCCGACAGGGGCCGGAGAGACCCAGTACTTC.

The chain couples TRBV28 to TRBJ1-2; D gene unclear. Trimming took off 5 bases at V and 5 bases at J, with 18 bases between the two ends. In germline, CDR1 is MDHEN, CDR2 SYDVKM. This CDR3 spans 15 amino acids. The CDR3, as DNA: TGTGCCAGCAGTATTGGACCGGGGAATAGGTATGGCTACACCTTC. This gives the protein CASSIGPGNRYGYTF.

This clone was found a few times. J is TRBJ2-2 and V is TRBV18, with D tentatively TRBD1 (6 bases). Trimming took off 5 bases at V and 4 bases at J, with 17 bases between the two ends. This CDR3 is 16 amino acids long. Looked up from germline, CDR1 is KGHSH and CDR2 is LQKENI. The CDR3 DNA follows: TGTGCCAGCTCATTACTTGATACAGGGTCCACCGGGGAGCTGTTTTTT. Translation gives CASSLLDTGSTGELFF.

This clone was recorded only once. The V call is TRBV27, the J call TRBJ1-5, with a tentative D call TRBD1 (6 bases). Trimming shortened V by 5 bases and J by 3 bases, and 14 bases separated the two germline ends. The V gene's germline CDR1 is MNHEY and CDR2 SMNVEV (reference sequence). The CDR3 consists of 15 residues. CDR3 amino acids: CASSRTRGSNQPQHF. The CDR3 DNA reads as TGTGCCAGCAGTCGGACAAGGGGGTCCAATCAGCCCCAGCATTTT.

Notes on this clone: One end of the junction does not line up with germline, which may come from a read error. Other DNA variants within this sample encode the same CDR3. This sequence joins TRBV6-1 and TRBJ1-6; D is perhaps TRBD1 (5 bases). The germline V gene has CDR1 MNHNS and CDR2 SASEGT. This CDR3 spans 14 amino acids. The CDR3 region is CASSEGGGNSPLHF. The CDR3 DNA reads as TGTGCCAGCAGTGAAGGGGGGGGTAATTCCCCCCTCCACTTT.

The CDR3 DNA is TGTGCCAGCAGCGCGGGACAGGGGGTTGCTAATGAAAAACTGTTTTTT. Protein sequence: CASSAGQGVANEKLFF. This chain joins TRBV5-4 and TRBJ1-4, with 11 positions matching TRBD1. The V and J ends lost 4 bases and 3 bases, in that order; junction bases with no gene match: 5. Germline V gene data show CDR1 as SGHNT and CDR2 as YYREEE (reference sequence). The CDR3 totals 16 residues. The entire variable domain, with the rest obtained from reference TRBV5-4 and TRBJ1-4, is as follows: ETGVTQSPTHLIKTRGQQVTLRCSSQSGHNTVSWYQQALGQGPQFIFQYYREEENGRGNFPPRFSGLQFPNYSSELNVNALELDDSALYLCASSAGQGVANEKLFFGSGTQLSVL.

The chain uses TRBV29-1 and TRBJ2-3; a possible D gene is TRBD2 (6 bases). Per germline, CDR1 SQVTM and CDR2 ANQGSEA. Trimming shortened V by 6 bases and J by 9 bases, and 22 bases separated the two germline ends. The CDR3 is 14 amino acids. CDR3 nucleotide sequence: TGCAGCGTCCGACTCGGGATAGCGGTGGTGACGCAGTATTTT. Translating it yields CSVRLGIAVVTQYF.

The rearrangement uses TRBV7-9 and TRBJ1-3, with TRBD1 as a possible D gene (6 bases). The CDR3 sequence is 15 residues long. Germline-derived CDR1 and CDR2 are SEHNR and FQNEAQ (reference sequence). V was cut by 1 base and J by 3 bases, with 10 bases left in between. The CDR3 DNA follows: TGTGCCAGCAGCTTAGAGATGACAGGTGGAAACACCATATATTTT. Encoded protein: CASSLEMTGGNTIYF.

V usage is TRBV30 and J usage is TRBJ2-2; D call uncertain. CDR1 GTSNPN and CDR2 SVGIG come from the germline V gene (reference sequence). CDR3 length: 12 residues. Trimming removed 4 bases at V and 1 base at J, with 4 bases between. The CDR3 is CAWNRNTGELFF. The CDR3 region has the DNA TGTGCCTGGAACAGGAACACCGGGGAGCTGTTTTTT.

V and J are TRBV19 and TRBJ2-1; weak D call: TRBD2 (7 bases). CDR1 and CDR2 (germline): LNHDA, SQIVND (reference sequence). The CDR3 length is 17 residues. The V end was cut by 9 bases, the J end by 5 bases, with 26 bases between. The CDR3 nucleotides read TGTGCCAGCCTTTGGGGGGGCGGGGAGTGTCGGGACAATGAGCAGTTCTTC. Its protein is CASLWGGGECRDNEQFF.

The J gene is TRBJ1-2, the V gene TRBV30; unclear D gene. The CDR3 covers 11 residues. The germline CDR1 and CDR2 sequences are GTSNPN and SVGIG (reference sequence). V was pared by 1 base and J by 10 bases, with 10 bases between. In DNA, the CDR3 is TGTGCCTGGAGTGGCAGGCTTGCCTACACCTTC. Residues: CAWSGRLAYTF.

This clone was observed a few times. The chain combines TRBV4-1 with TRBJ1-5; 10 nucleotides match TRBD1. J gave up 5 bases and V 4 bases, and 2 bases lay outside the gene matches. The CDR3 extends over 14 amino acids. CDR1 and CDR2 (germline): MGHRA, YSYEKL. This chain's CDR3 is CASSPDRGDQPQHF. CDR3 DNA sequence: TGCGCCAGCAGCCCGGACAGGGGGGATCAGCCCCAGCATTTT.

The rearrangement uses TRBV5-8 and TRBJ2-5; D not certain. Germline-derived CDR1 and CDR2 are SGHTS and YDEGEE. There are 17 residues in the CDR3. V was trimmed by 0 bases and J by 7 bases, leaving 22 bases between them. CDR3 amino acids: CASSLEVWRSGLGTQYF. The CDR3 bases are TGTGCCAGCAGCTTGGAAGTATGGCGGTCCGGGTTGGGGACCCAGTACTTC.

This chain connects TRBV7-2 to TRBJ1-2; 7 nucleotides agree with TRBD1. The CDR3 covers 13 residues. V lost 5 bases and J lost 7; bases outside the gene matches: 7. The germline gives CDR1 SGHTA, CDR2 FQGNSA. CDR3 protein: CASSPRGAGGYTF. The DNA for the CDR3 is TGTGCCAGCAGCCCCAGGGGGGCAGGTGGCTACACCTTC.

CDR3 in amino acids: CASSLERVRNTEAFF. In nucleotides, the CDR3 is TGTGCCAGCAGCTTAGAAAGAGTGAGGAACACTGAAGCTTTCTTT. The chain couples TRBV7-8 to TRBJ1-1; D ambiguous. CDR1 and CDR2 (germline): SGHVS, FQNEAQ. Trimming removed 1 base from V and 1 base from J, with 10 bases in between. CDR3 size: 15 residues.

The chain has TRBV5-5 and TRBJ2-3; 11 nucleotides match TRBD2. V gave up 4 bases and J gave up 2 bases; unmatched junction bases: 9. The CDR3 has 17 amino acids. Looked up from germline, CDR1 is SGHKS and CDR2 is YYEKEE (reference sequence). CDR3 coding DNA: TGTGCCAGCAGCCCCTGGACTAGCGGGTGGGTCACAGATACGCAGTATTTT. This codes for CASSPWTSGWVTDTQYF.

This clone was counted between two and nine times. The chain has TRBV9 and TRBJ2-1; 7 bases line up with TRBD2. With 3 bases clipped from V and 4 bases from J, the junction kept 1 base outside the gene matches. Germline-derived CDR1 and CDR2 are SGDLS and YYNGEE. This CDR3 is built from 13 residues. The CDR3 DNA sequence: TGTGCCAGCAGCGCAGCGGGATACAATGAGCAGTTCTTC. This gives the protein CASSAAGYNEQFF. The complete variable domain, with remaining parts taken from reference TRBV9 and TRBJ2-1, reads DSGVTQTPKHLITATGQRVTLRCSPRSGDLSVYWYQQSLDQGLQFLIQYYNGEERAKGNILERFSAQQFPDLHSELNLSSLELGDSALYFCASSAAGYNEQFFGPGTRLTVL.

The genes are TRBV5-4 and TRBJ2-7; TRBD1 is a possible D gene (5 bases). Germline V gives CDR1 SGHNT, CDR2 YYREEE (reference sequence). The CDR3 runs 14 residues. Trimming cost V 2 bases and J 2 bases, with 11 bases left between them. Here the CDR3 reads CASSFDQGPYEQYF. CDR3 in DNA: TGTGCCAGCAGCTTCGACCAGGGTCCCTACGAGCAGTACTTC.